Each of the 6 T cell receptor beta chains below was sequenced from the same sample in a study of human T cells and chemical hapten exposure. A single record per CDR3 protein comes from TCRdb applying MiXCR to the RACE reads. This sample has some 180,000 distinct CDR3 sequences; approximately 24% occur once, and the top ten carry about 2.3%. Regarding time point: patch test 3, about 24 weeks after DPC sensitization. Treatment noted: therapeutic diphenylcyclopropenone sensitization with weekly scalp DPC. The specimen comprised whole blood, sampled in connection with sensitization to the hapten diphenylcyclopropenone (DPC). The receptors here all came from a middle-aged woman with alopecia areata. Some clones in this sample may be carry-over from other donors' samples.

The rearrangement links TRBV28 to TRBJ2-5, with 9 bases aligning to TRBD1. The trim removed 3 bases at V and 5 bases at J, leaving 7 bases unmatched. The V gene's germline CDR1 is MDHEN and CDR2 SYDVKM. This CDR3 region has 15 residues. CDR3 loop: CASSFAGTGSETQYF. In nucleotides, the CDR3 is TGTGCCAGCAGTTTCGCCGGGACAGGGTCGGAGACCCAGTACTTC.

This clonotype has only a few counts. CDR3 residues: CSVDLAGDTQYF. The CDR3 coding sequence is TGCAGCGTTGACCTAGCGGGAGATACGCAGTATTTT. The chain couples TRBV29-1 to TRBJ2-3; 8 nucleotides line up with TRBD2. CDR3 length: 12 amino acids. Per the germline V gene, CDR1 is SQVTM and CDR2 is ANQGSEA. V shed 3 bases and J 5 bases; nucleotides not matched to a gene: 1.

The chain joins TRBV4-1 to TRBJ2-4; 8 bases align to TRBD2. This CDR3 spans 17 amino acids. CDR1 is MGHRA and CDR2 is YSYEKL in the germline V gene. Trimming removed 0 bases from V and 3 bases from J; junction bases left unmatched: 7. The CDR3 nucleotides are TGCGCCAGCAGCCAAGAAGGGTCAAGCGGGGGCAAAAACATTCAGTACTTC. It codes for CASSQEGSSGGKNIQYF.

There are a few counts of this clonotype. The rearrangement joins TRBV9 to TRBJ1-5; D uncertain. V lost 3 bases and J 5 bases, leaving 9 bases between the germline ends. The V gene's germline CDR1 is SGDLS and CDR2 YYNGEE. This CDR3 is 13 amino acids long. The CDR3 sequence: CASSARADQPQHF. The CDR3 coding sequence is TGTGCCAGCAGCGCCCGTGCGGATCAGCCCCAGCATTTT. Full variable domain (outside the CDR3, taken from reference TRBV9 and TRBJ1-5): DSGVTQTPKHLITATGQRVTLRCSPRSGDLSVYWYQQSLDQGLQFLIQYYNGEERAKGNILERFSAQQFPDLHSELNLSSLELGDSALYFCASSARADQPQHFGDGTRLSIL.

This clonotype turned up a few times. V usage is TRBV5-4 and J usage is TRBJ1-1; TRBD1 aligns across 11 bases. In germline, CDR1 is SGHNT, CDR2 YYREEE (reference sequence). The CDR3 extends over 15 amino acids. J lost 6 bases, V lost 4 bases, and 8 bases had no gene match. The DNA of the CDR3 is TGTGCCAGCAGCCGAGCCGGACAGGGGGCCTCTGAAGCTTTCTTT. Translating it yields CASSRAGQGASEAFF.

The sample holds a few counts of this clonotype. The CDR3, as DNA: TGCAGCGCAGATGGACCCAGGAACGGGGAGCTGTTTTTT. This encodes CSADGPRNGELFF. J is TRBJ2-2 and V is TRBV29-1; no definite D call. Germline V gives CDR1 SQVTM, CDR2 ANQGSEA. CDR3 length: 13 amino acids. V was shortened by 7 bases and J by 7 bases, with 16 bases between the two germline ends.